This entry describes one T cell receptor (beta chain). Its antigen is undetermined. The record originates from a study of cytomegalovirus exposure and HLA in healthy donors. Study-wide background: Sequencing of about 179 million T cells in an earlier analysis found some 100 million unique TCR beta sequences. Study-wide points: The study recorded over 150 TCR beta chains that were cytomegalovirus-associated. Certain indistinguishable V segments, among them TRBV6-2 and TRBV6-3, were excluded. For most TCR sequences rarity was the rule, although some public TCRs occurred in many donors.

Use of 60 Vbeta and 13 Jbeta primers characterized the PCR. Clones were sequenced by immunoSEQ multiplex PCR, and TCRdb holds only the in-frame ones, with some missing. The sample has around 140,000 clones, roughly three quarters seen once. Germline V gene sequence: CDR1 SGHNT, CDR2 YYREEE (reference sequence). Trimming pared 0 bases from V and 6 bases from J, leaving 16 bases between. The CDR3 is 15 residues long. This receptor was taken from a woman aged 18-29 years in good health and CMV-seronegative. The sequencing input was PBMCs. The genes are TRBV5-4 and TRBJ2-7; D remains unclear. CDR3 amino acids: CASSLEPGPRSEQYF. The CDR3 DNA reads as TGTGCCAGCAGCTTGGAGCCAGGTCCTCGGTCCGAGCAGTACTTC.